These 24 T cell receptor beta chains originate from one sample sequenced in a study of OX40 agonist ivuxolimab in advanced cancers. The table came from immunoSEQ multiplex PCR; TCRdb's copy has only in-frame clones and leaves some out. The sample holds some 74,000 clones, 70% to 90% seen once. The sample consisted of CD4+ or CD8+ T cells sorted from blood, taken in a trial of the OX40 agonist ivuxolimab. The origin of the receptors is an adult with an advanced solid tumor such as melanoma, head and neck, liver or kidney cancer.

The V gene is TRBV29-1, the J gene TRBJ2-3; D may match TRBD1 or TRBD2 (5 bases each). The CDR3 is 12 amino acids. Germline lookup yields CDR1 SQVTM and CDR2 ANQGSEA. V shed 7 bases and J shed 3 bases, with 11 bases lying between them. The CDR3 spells CSGGDPTDTQYF. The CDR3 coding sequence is TGCAGCGGTGGGGACCCTACAGATACGCAGTATTTT.

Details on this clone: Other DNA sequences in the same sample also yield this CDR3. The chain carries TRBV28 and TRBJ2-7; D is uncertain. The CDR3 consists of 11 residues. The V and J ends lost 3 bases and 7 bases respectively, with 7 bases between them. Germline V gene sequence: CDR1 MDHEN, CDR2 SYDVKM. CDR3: CASSFEREQYF. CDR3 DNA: TGTGCCAGCAGTTTTGAAAGAGAGCAGTACTTC.

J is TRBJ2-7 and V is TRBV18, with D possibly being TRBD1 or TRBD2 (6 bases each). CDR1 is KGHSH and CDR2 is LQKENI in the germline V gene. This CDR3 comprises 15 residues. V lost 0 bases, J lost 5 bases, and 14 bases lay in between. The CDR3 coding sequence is TGTGCCAGCTCACCACCGAAGAGTCGGGGGCACGAGCAGTACTTC. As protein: CASSPPKSRGHEQYF. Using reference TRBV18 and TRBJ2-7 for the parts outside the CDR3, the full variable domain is NAGVMQNPRHLVRRRGQEARLRCSPMKGHSHVYWYRQLPEEGLKFMVYLQKENIIDESGMPKERFSAEFPKEGPSILRIQQVVRGDSAAYFCASSPPKSRGHEQYFGPGTRLTVT.

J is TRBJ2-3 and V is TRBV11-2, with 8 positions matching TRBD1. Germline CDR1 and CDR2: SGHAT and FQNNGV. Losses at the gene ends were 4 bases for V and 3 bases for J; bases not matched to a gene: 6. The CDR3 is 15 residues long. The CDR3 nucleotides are TGTGCCAGCAGCTCCCAGACAGGGGTGACAGATACGCAGTATTTT. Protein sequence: CASSSQTGVTDTQYF.

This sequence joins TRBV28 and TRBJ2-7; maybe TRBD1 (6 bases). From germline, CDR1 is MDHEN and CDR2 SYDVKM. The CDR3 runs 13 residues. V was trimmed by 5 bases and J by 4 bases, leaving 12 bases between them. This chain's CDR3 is CASSGTPNYEQYF. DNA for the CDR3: TGTGCCAGCAGTGGGACACCAAATTACGAGCAGTACTTC.

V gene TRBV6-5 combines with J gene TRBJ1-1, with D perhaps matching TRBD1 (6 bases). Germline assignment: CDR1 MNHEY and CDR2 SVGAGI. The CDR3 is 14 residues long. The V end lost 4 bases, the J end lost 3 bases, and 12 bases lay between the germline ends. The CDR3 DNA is TGTGCCAGCAGTTTAGGACAGTTGTACACTGAAGCTTTCTTT. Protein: CASSLGQLYTEAFF.

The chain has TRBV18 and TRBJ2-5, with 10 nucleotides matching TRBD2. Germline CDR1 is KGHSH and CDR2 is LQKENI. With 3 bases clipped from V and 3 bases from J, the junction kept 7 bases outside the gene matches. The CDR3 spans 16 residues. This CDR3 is CASSPLAGGFEETQYF. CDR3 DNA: TGTGCCAGCTCACCGTTAGCGGGAGGTTTTGAAGAGACCCAGTACTTC. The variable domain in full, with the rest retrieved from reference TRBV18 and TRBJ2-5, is NAGVMQNPRHLVRRRGQEARLRCSPMKGHSHVYWYRQLPEEGLKFMVYLQKENIIDESGMPKERFSAEFPKEGPSILRIQQVVRGDSAAYFCASSPLAGGFEETQYFGPGTRLLVL.

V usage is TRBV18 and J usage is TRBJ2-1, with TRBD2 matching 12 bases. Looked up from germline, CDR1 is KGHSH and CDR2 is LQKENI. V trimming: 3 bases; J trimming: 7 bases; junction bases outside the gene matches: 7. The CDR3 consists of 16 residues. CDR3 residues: CASSPPGTSGPNEQFF. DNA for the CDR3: TGTGCCAGCTCACCTCCCGGGACTAGCGGGCCTAATGAGCAGTTCTTC.

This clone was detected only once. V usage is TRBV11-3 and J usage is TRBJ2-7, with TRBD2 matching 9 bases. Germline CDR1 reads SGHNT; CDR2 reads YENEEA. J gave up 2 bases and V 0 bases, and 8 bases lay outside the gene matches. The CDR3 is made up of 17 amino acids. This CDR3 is CASSLDGPAGGTYEQYF. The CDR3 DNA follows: TGTGCCAGCAGCTTAGATGGGCCGGCGGGAGGGACCTACGAGCAGTACTTC.

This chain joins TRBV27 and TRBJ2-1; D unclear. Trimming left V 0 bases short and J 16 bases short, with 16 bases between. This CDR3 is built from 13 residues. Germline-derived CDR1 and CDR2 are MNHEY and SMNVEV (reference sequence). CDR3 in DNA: TGTGCCAGCAGTTTATCCGGTCAATCCCCCACCTTCTTC. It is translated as CASSLSGQSPTFF.

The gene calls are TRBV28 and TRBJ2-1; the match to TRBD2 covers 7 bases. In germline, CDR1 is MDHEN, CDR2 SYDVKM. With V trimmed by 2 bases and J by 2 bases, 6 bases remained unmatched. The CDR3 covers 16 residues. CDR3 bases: TGTGCCAGCAGTTTAAGGCTAGGACTAGCCTACAATGAGCAGTTCTTC. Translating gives CASSLRLGLAYNEQFF.

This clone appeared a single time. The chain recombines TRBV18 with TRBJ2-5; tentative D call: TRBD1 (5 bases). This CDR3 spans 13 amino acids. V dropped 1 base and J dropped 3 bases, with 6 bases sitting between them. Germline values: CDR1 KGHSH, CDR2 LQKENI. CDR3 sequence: CASSPQGEETQYF. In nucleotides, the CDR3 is TGTGCCAGCTCACCACAAGGGGAAGAGACCCAGTACTTC. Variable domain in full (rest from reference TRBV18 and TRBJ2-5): NAGVMQNPRHLVRRRGQEARLRCSPMKGHSHVYWYRQLPEEGLKFMVYLQKENIIDESGMPKERFSAEFPKEGPSILRIQQVVRGDSAAYFCASSPQGEETQYFGPGTRLLVL.

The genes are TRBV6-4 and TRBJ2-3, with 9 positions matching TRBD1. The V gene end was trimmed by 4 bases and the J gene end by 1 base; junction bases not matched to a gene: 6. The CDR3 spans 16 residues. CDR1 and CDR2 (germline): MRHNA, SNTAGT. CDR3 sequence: CASSVIRDRGTDTQYF. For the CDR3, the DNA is TGTGCCAGCAGTGTCATCCGGGACAGGGGCACAGATACGCAGTATTTT.

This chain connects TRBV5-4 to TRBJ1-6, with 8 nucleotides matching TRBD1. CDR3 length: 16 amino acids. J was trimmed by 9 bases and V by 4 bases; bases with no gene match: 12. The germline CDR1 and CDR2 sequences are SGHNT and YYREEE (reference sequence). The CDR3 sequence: CASSPPTGGGSSPLHF. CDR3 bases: TGTGCCAGCAGCCCCCCCACAGGGGGTGGTAGTTCACCCCTCCACTTT. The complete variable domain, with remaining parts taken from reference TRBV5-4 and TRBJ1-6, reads ETGVTQSPTHLIKTRGQQVTLRCSSQSGHNTVSWYQQALGQGPQFIFQYYREEENGRGNFPPRFSGLQFPNYSSELNVNALELDDSALYLCASSPPTGGGSSPLHFGNGTRLTVT.

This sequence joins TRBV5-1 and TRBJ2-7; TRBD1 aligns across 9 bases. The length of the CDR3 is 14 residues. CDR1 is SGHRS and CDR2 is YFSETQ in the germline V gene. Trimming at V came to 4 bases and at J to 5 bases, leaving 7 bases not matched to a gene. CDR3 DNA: TGCGCCAGCAGCCCGACAGGGGGAAGCCACGAGCAGTACTTC. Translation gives CASSPTGGSHEQYF.

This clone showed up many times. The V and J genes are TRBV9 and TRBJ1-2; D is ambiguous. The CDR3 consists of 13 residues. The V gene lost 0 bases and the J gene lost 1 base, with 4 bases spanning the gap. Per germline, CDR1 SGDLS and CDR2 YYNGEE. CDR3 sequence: CASSVEVNYGYTF. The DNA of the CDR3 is TGTGCCAGCAGCGTAGAAGTTAACTATGGCTACACCTTC. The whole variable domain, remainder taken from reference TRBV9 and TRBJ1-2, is DSGVTQTPKHLITATGQRVTLRCSPRSGDLSVYWYQQSLDQGLQFLIQYYNGEERAKGNILERFSAQQFPDLHSELNLSSLELGDSALYFCASSVEVNYGYTFGSGTRLTVV.

The CDR3 sequence: CASTTTGRNEKLFF. The DNA for the CDR3 is TGTGCCAGTACCACGACAGGACGTAATGAAAAACTGTTTTTT. The rearrangement joins TRBV19 to TRBJ1-4; perhaps TRBD1 as D (6 bases). V was cut by 7 bases and J by 4 bases, with 13 bases left in between. Per germline, CDR1 LNHDA and CDR2 SQIVND (reference sequence). The CDR3 consists of 14 residues.

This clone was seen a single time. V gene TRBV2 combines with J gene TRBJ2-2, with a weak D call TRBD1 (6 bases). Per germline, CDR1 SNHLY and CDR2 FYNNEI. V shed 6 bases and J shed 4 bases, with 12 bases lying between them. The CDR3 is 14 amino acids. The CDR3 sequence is CASRVGQSTGELFF. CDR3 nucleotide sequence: TGTGCCAGCAGGGTAGGACAGAGCACCGGGGAGCTGTTTTTT.

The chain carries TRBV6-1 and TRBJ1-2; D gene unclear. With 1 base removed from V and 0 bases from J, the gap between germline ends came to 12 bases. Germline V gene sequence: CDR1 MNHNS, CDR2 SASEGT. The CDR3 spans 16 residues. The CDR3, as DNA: TGTGCCAGCAGTGAAGGTCTACAGCTCGCTAACTATGGCTACACCTTC. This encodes CASSEGLQLANYGYTF.

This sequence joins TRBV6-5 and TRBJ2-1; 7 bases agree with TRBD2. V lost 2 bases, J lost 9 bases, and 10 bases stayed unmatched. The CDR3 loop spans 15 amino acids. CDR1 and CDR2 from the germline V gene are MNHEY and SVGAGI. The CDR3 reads CASSYGGRDGGEQFF. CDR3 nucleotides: TGTGCCAGCAGTTACGGCGGGAGAGACGGTGGTGAGCAGTTCTTC.

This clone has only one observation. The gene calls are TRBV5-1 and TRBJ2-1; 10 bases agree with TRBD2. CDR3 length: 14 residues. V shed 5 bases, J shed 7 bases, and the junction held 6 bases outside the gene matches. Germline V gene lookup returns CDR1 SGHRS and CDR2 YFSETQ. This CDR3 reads CASRGAGGLNEQFF. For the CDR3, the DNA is TGCGCCAGCAGAGGAGCGGGAGGGCTGAATGAGCAGTTCTTC. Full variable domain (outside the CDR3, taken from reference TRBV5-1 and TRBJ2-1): KAGVTQTPRYLIKTRGQQVTLSCSPISGHRSVSWYQQTPGQGLQFLFEYFSETQRNKGNFPGRFSGRQFSNSRSEMNVSTLELGDSALYLCASRGAGGLNEQFFGPGTRLTVL.

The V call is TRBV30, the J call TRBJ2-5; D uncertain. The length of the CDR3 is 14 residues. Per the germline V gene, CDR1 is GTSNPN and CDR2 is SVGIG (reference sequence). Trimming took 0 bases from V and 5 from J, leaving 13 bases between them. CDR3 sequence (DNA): TGTGCCTGGAGTGTAGGGATCCCAGTCGAGACCCAGTACTTC. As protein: CAWSVGIPVETQYF.

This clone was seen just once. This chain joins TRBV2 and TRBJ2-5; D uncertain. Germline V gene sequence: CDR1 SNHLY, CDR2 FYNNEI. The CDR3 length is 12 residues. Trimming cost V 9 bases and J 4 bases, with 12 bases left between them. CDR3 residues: CARTALGETQYF. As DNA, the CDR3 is TGTGCCAGGACTGCACTCGGAGAGACCCAGTACTTC.

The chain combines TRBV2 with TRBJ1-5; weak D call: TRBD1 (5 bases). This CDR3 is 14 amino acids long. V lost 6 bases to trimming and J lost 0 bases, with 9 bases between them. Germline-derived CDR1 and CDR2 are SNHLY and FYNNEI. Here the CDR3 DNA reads TGTGCCAGCAGCCCACAGGTTAGCAATCAGCCCCAGCATTTT. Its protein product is CASSPQVSNQPQHF. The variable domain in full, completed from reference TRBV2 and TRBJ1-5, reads EPEVTQTPSHQVTQMGQEVILRCVPISNHLYFYWYRQILGQKVEFLVSFYNNEISEKSEIFDDQFSVERPDGSNFTLKIRSTKLEDSAMYFCASSPQVSNQPQHFGDGTRLSIL.